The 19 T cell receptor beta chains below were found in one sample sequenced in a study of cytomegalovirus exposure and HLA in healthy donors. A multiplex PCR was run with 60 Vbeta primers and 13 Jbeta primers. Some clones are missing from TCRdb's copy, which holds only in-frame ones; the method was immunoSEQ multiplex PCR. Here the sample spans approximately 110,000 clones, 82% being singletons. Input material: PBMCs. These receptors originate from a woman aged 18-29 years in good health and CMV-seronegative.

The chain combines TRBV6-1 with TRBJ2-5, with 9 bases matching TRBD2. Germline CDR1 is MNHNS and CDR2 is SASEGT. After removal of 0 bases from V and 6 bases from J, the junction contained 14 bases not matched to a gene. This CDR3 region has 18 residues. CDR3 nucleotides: TGTGCCAGCAGTGAAGCGCAGGGGAAGGCGGGGGGGCTTCAGACCCAGTACTTC. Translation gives CASSEAQGKAGGLQTQYF.

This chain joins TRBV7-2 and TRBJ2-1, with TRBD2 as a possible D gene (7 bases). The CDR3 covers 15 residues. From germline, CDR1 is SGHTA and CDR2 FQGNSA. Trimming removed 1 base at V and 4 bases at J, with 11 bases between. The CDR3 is CASSLGGGYYNEQFF. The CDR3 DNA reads TGTGCCAGCAGCTTAGGCGGGGGCTATTACAATGAGCAGTTCTTC.

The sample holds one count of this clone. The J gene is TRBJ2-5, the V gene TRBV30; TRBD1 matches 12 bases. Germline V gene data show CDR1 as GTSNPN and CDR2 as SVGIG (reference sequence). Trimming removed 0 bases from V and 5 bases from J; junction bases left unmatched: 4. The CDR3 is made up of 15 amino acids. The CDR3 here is CAWSVGTGGRETQYF. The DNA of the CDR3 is TGTGCCTGGAGTGTAGGGACAGGGGGCCGGGAGACCCAGTACTTC.

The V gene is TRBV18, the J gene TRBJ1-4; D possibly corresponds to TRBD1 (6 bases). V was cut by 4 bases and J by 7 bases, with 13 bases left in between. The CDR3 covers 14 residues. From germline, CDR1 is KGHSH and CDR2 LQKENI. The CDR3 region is CASSRARGFEKLFF. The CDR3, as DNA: TGTGCCAGCTCACGGGCCAGGGGCTTTGAAAAACTGTTTTTT.

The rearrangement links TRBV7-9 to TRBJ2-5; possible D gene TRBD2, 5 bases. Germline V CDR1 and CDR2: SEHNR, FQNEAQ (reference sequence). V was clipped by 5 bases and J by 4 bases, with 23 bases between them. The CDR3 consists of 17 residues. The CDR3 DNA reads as TGTGCCAGCAGCCCCCGCAGGTCCATATCGGGGTCAGAGACCCAGTACTTC. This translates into CASSPRRSISGSETQYF.

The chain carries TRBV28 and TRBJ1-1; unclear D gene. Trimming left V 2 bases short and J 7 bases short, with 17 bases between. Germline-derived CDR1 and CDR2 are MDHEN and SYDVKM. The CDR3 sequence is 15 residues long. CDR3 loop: CASSLEPPRGIEAFF. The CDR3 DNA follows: TGTGCCAGCAGTTTAGAGCCCCCTCGAGGGATTGAAGCTTTCTTT.

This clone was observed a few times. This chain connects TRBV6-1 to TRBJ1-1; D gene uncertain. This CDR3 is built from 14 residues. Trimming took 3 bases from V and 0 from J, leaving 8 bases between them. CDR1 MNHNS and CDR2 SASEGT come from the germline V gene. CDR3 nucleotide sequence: TGTGCCAGCAGTGAGGCCACAATGAACACTGAAGCTTTCTTT. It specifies CASSEATMNTEAFF.

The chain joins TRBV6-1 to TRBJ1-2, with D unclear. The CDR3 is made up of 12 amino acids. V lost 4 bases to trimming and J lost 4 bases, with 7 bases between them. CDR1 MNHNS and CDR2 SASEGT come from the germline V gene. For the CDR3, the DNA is TGTGCCAGCAGTGGGCCAGGCTATGGCTACACCTTC. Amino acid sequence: CASSGPGYGYTF.

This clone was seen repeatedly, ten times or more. The CDR3 DNA sequence: TGTGCCAGCTGCGACGGGGGCTCTGGGGCCAACGTCCTGACTTTC. Translating gives CASCDGGSGANVLTF. The J gene is TRBJ2-6, the V gene TRBV6-1; tentative D call: TRBD2 (6 bases). The germline CDR1 and CDR2 sequences are MNHNS and SASEGT. Trimming took off 8 bases at V and 0 bases at J, with 11 bases between the two ends. This CDR3 region has 15 residues.

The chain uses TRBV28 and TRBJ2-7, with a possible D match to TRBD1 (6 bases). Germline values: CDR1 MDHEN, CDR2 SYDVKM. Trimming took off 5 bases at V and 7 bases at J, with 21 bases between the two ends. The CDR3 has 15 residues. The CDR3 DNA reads TGTGCCAGCAGTCCGCCGGCAGGGGCCCATCGAGAGCAGTACTTC. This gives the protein CASSPPAGAHREQYF. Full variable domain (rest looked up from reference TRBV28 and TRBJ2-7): DVKVTQSSRYLVKRTGEKVFLECVQDMDHENMFWYRQDPGLGLRLIYFSYDVKMKEKGDIPEGYSVSREKKERFSLILESASTNQTSMYLCASSPPAGAHREQYFGPGTRLTVT.

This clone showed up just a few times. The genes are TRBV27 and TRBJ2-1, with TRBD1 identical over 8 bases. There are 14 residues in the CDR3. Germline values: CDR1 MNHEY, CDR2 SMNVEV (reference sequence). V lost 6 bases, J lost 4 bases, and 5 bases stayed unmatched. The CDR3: CASSPDRVYNEQFF. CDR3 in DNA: TGTGCCAGCAGCCCGGACAGGGTTTACAATGAGCAGTTCTTC.

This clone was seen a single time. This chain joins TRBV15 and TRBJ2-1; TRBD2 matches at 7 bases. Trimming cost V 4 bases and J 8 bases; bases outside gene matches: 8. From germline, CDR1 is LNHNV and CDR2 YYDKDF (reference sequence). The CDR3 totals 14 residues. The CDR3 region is CATSTAGTIYEQFF. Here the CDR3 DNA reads TGTGCCACCAGCACCGCCGGGACTATTTATGAGCAGTTCTTC. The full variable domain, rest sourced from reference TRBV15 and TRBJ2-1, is DAMVIQNPRYQVTQFGKPVTLSCSQTLNHNVMYWYQQKSSQAPKLLFHYYDKDFNNEADTPDNFQSRRPNTSFCFLDIRSPGLGDTAMYLCATSTAGTIYEQFFGPGTRLTVL.

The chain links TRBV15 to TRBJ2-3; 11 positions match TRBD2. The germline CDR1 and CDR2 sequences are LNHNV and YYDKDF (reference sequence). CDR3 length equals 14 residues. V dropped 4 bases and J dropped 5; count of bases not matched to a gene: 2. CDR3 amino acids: CATSTGLAGDTQYF. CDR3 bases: TGTGCCACCAGCACCGGACTAGCGGGAGATACGCAGTATTTT.

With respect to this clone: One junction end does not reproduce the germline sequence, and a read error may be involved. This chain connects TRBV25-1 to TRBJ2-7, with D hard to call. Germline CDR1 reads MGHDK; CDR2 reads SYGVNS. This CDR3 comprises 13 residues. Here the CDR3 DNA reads TGTGCCAGCAGTGAACTTCTCTCCCACGAGCAGTACTTC. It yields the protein CASSELLSHEQYF.

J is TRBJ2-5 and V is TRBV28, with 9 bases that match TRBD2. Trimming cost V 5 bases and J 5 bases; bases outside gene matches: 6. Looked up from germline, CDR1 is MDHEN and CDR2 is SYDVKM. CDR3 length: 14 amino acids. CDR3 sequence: CASSVAGVSETQYF. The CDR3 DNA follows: TGTGCCAGCAGTGTAGCGGGAGTAAGCGAGACCCAGTACTTC. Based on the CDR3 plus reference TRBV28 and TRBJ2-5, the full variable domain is DVKVTQSSRYLVKRTGEKVFLECVQDMDHENMFWYRQDPGLGLRLIYFSYDVKMKEKGDIPEGYSVSREKKERFSLILESASTNQTSMYLCASSVAGVSETQYFGPGTRLLVL.

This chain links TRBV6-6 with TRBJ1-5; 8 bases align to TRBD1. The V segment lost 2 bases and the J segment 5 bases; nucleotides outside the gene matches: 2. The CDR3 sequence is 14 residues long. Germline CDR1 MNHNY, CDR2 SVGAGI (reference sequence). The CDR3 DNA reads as TGTGCCAGCAGTTACCAGGGGGCTGATCAGCCCCAGCATTTT. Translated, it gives CASSYQGADQPQHF.

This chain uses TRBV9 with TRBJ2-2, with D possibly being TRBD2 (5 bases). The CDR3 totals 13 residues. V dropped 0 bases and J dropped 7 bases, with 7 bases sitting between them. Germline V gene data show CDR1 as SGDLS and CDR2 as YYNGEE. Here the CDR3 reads CASSVVRGGELFF. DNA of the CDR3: TGTGCCAGCAGCGTAGTTCGGGGCGGGGAGCTGTTTTTT.

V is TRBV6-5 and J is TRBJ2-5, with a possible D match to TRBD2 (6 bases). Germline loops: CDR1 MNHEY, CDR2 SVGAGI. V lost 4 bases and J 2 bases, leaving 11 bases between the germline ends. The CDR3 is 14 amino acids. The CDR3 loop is CASSWAAGQETQYF. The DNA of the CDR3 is TGTGCCAGCAGTTGGGCGGCGGGGCAAGAGACCCAGTACTTC.

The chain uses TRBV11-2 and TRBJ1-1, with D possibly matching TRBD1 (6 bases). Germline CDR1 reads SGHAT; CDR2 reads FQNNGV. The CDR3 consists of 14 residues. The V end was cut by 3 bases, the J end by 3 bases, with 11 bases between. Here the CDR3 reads CASSFHRADTEAFF. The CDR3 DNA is TGTGCCAGCAGCTTCCACAGGGCTGACACTGAAGCTTTCTTT. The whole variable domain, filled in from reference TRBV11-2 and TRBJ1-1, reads EAGVAQSPRYKIIEKRQSVAFWCNPISGHATLYWYQQILGQGPKLLIQFQNNGVVDDSQLPKDRFSAERLKGVDSTLKIQPAKLEDSAVYLCASSFHRADTEAFFGQGTRLTVV.